This passage covers 30 T cell receptor beta chains from one sample sequenced in a study of CD8 T cells in ankylosing spondylitis. Their recognized antigens are unknown. General study points: The study identified a TCR beta motif of under ten highly homologous variants that appeared characteristic of ankylosing spondylitis blood.

TCRdb analysed the 5' RACE reads with MiXCR anew, one entry per CDR3 protein. The data contain roughly 670,000 distinct CDR3 sequences, around 17% of them singletons. Sequenced: blood, either unsorted or a sorted T cell fraction (not recorded which). These receptors were collected from a male donor with ankylosing spondylitis.

This rearrangement joins TRBV6-1 to TRBJ1-6, with 7 bases lining up with TRBD1. This CDR3 has 16 amino acids. Germline V lookup: CDR1 MNHNS, CDR2 SASEGT. With V trimmed by 6 bases and J by 3 bases, 8 bases remained unmatched. The CDR3 protein is CASSSGTAGYNSPLHF. In DNA, the CDR3 is TGTGCCAGCAGCTCTGGGACAGCAGGCTATAATTCACCCCTCCACTTT.

The genes are TRBV5-1 and TRBJ2-2; 10 nucleotides line up with TRBD1. The V segment lost 1 base and the J segment 4 bases; nucleotides outside the gene matches: 7. This CDR3 has 17 amino acids. CDR1 and CDR2 from the germline V gene are SGHRS and YFSETQ. CDR3 sequence (DNA): TGCGCCAGCAGCTTGACCGGACAGGGGGAATCCACCGGGGAGCTGTTTTTT. This sequence encodes CASSLTGQGESTGELFF.

This clonotype was found a few times. V and J are TRBV7-2 and TRBJ1-5, with D perhaps matching TRBD1 (6 bases). This CDR3 comprises 17 residues. The germline V and J ends were trimmed by 3 bases and 1 base, with 16 bases remaining between them. Per germline, CDR1 SGHTA and CDR2 FQGNSA. The CDR3 DNA follows: TGTGCCAGCAGCTTTACGGGGGCCAAAAGGAGCAATCAGCCCCAGCATTTT. This gives the protein CASSFTGAKRSNQPQHF.

This clonotype was found many times. This chain links TRBV10-3 with TRBJ1-2, with unresolved D. This CDR3 has 11 residues. The V and J ends lost 4 bases and 7 bases respectively, with 7 bases between them. Germline V gives CDR1 ENHRY, CDR2 SYGVKD. The CDR3 is CAISGGSGYTF. The CDR3 DNA sequence: TGTGCCATCAGTGGTGGCAGTGGCTACACCTTC.

This clonotype came up a few times. The rearrangement uses TRBV7-2 and TRBJ2-7; TRBD1 agrees at 12 bases. V lost 2 bases, J lost 5 bases, and 4 bases stayed unmatched. Germline values: CDR1 SGHTA, CDR2 FQGNSA. This CDR3 is built from 15 residues. CDR3 in DNA: TGTGCCAGCAGCTTACCGGGACAGGGGGCAAACGAGCAGTACTTC. It translates to CASSLPGQGANEQYF. The entire variable domain, with the rest obtained from reference TRBV7-2 and TRBJ2-7, is as follows: GAGVSQSPSNKVTEKGKDVELRCDPISGHTALYWYRQSLGQGLEFLIYFQGNSAPDKSGLPSDRFSAERTGGSVSTLTIQRTQQEDSAVYLCASSLPGQGANEQYFGPGTRLTVT.

This chain uses TRBV15 with TRBJ2-7, with 10 bases matching TRBD1. Germline CDR1 reads LNHNV; CDR2 reads YYDKDF (reference sequence). The CDR3 extends over 15 amino acids. V gave up 1 base and J gave up 4 bases; unmatched junction bases: 4. This CDR3 is CATSRAGQGVYEQYF. The CDR3 DNA sequence: TGTGCCACCAGCAGAGCAGGACAGGGGGTGTACGAGCAGTACTTC.

This clonotype has more than one count but fewer than ten. The chain joins TRBV12-3 or TRBV12-4 to TRBJ1-5; unclear D gene. The V end was cut by 8 bases, the J end by 2 bases, with 7 bases between. CDR3 length: 12 amino acids. DNA for the CDR3: TGTGCCAGCCATTTTGGCAATCAGCCCCAGCATTTT. It yields the protein CASHFGNQPQHF.

CDR3: CASSYGQGITPLEQYF. In DNA form, the CDR3 reads TGCGCCAGCAGCTATGGACAGGGAATAACTCCTCTCGAGCAGTACTTC. The chain uses TRBV5-1 and TRBJ2-7; TRBD1 matches at 8 bases. Germline CDR1 is SGHRS and CDR2 is YFSETQ. This CDR3 spans 16 amino acids. Trimming at V came to 3 bases and at J to 6 bases, leaving 14 bases not matched to a gene.

This sequence joins TRBV20-1 and TRBJ2-1, with 10 positions matching TRBD2. V gave up 4 bases and J gave up 4 bases; unmatched junction bases: 4. The V gene's germline CDR1 is DFQATT and CDR2 SNEGSKA (reference sequence). This CDR3 region has 14 residues. The CDR3 protein is CSATTSGIYNEQFF. DNA for the CDR3: TGCAGTGCTACTACTAGCGGGATTTACAATGAGCAGTTCTTC.

The V call is TRBV2, the J call TRBJ2-3; 9 bases match TRBD1. CDR3 length: 16 amino acids. The germline V gene has CDR1 SNHLY and CDR2 FYNNEI. The V gene end was trimmed by 5 bases and the J gene end by 1 base; junction bases not matched to a gene: 7. In nucleotides, the CDR3 is TGTGCCAGCAGTATTAGGACAGGGGCCGGCACAGATACGCAGTATTTT. Protein: CASSIRTGAGTDTQYF. The full variable domain, completed using reference TRBV2 and TRBJ2-3, is EPEVTQTPSHQVTQMGQEVILRCVPISNHLYFYWYRQILGQKVEFLVSFYNNEISEKSEIFDDQFSVERPDGSNFTLKIRSTKLEDSAMYFCASSIRTGAGTDTQYFGPGTRLTVL.

A few counts support this clonotype. The chain joins TRBV12-3 or TRBV12-4 to TRBJ1-2; 8 bases fit TRBD1. V lost 6 bases, J lost 8 bases, and 8 bases stayed unmatched. This CDR3 spans 13 amino acids. This CDR3 is CASSLDRATGYTF. CDR3 bases: TGTGCCAGCAGCTTGGACAGGGCGACCGGCTACACCTTC.

V is TRBV29-1 and J is TRBJ1-1, with D perhaps matching TRBD1 (5 bases). In germline, CDR1 is SQVTM, CDR2 ANQGSEA. The CDR3 length is 14 residues. The V end was cut by 3 bases, the J end by 4 bases, with 15 bases between. The chain's CDR3 is CSVEGQGHSTEAFF. The CDR3 bases are TGCAGCGTTGAGGGCCAGGGTCACAGCACTGAAGCTTTCTTT.

The rearrangement joins TRBV5-1 to TRBJ2-3; D remains unclear. Trimming removed 4 bases at V and 5 bases at J, with 11 bases between. This CDR3 is built from 13 residues. Germline V gives CDR1 SGHRS, CDR2 YFSETQ. The CDR3 loop reads CASSPPSQDTQYF. The CDR3 DNA sequence: TGCGCCAGCAGCCCTCCCTCCCAAGATACGCAGTATTTT.

This chain links TRBV12-3 or TRBV12-4 with TRBJ2-7; unclear D gene. The ends were cut back, 5 bases at V and 4 bases at J, with 15 bases in the middle. The CDR3 loop spans 14 amino acids. CDR3 loop: CASSEPSTKYEQYF. CDR3 bases: TGTGCCAGCAGTGAGCCATCTACTAAATACGAGCAGTACTTC.

This clonotype was picked up many times. The chain couples TRBV15 to TRBJ2-4; D is unclear. Germline CDR1 and CDR2: LNHNV and YYDKDF (reference sequence). V lost 4 bases, J lost 1 base, and 14 bases lay in between. This CDR3 comprises 16 residues. The CDR3 reads CATSINPYGAKNIQYF. CDR3 DNA sequence: TGTGCCACCAGCATCAATCCCTACGGGGCCAAAAACATTCAGTACTTC.

The sample holds a few counts of this clonotype. The V call is TRBV6-5, the J call TRBJ1-6; D not resolved. The germline CDR1 and CDR2 sequences are MNHEY and SVGAGI. The V gene lost 0 bases and the J gene lost 14 bases, with 17 bases spanning the gap. The CDR3 length is 15 residues. The CDR3 coding sequence is TGTGCCAGCAGTTACTCCCCCTGGGAGACGGGAGCCCTCCACTTT. This gives the protein CASSYSPWETGALHF.

The chain combines TRBV12-5 with TRBJ2-1; D is unclear. The CDR3 loop spans 13 amino acids. V lost 1 base and J lost 7, with 8 bases in between. Germline loops: CDR1 LGHNT, CDR2 FRNRAP. The CDR3 DNA is TGTGCTAGTGGTTTGGAACCCAGGAATGAGCAGTTCTTC. It yields the protein CASGLEPRNEQFF.

This chain connects TRBV19 to TRBJ2-6, with a possible D match to TRBD1 (5 bases). V was cut by 3 bases and J by 2 bases, with 8 bases left in between. The CDR3 covers 15 residues. Germline values: CDR1 LNHDA, CDR2 SQIVND (reference sequence). This CDR3 is CASSIRVAGANVLTF. CDR3 sequence (DNA): TGTGCCAGTAGTATCAGGGTTGCTGGGGCCAACGTCCTGACTTTC.

In this sample, this clonotype turned up a few times. CDR3 nucleotides: TGTGCCAGCAGCCCCGGGTGGGCACCCAATGAGCAGTTCTTC. This gives the protein CASSPGWAPNEQFF. The chain links TRBV7-2 to TRBJ2-1; D unclear. Germline-derived CDR1 and CDR2 are SGHTA and FQGNSA. The CDR3 covers 14 residues. V was shortened by 5 bases and J by 6 bases, with 14 bases between the two germline ends.

A few counts support this clonotype. The rearrangement uses TRBV25-1 and TRBJ1-4; 9 bases match TRBD1. Losses at the gene ends were 4 bases for V and 6 bases for J; bases not matched to a gene: 12. Germline CDR1 reads MGHDK; CDR2 reads SYGVNS. This CDR3 is built from 17 residues. DNA for the CDR3: TGTGCCAGCAGTGGCGTACCGGGACAGGGACCGGATGAAAAACTGTTTTTT. Amino acids: CASSGVPGQGPDEKLFF.

Only a few counts were recorded for this clonotype. The chain combines TRBV2 with TRBJ2-1; possible D gene TRBD2, 5 bases. Trimming removed 1 base from V and 3 bases from J, with 7 bases in between. Germline V CDR1 and CDR2: SNHLY, FYNNEI. CDR3 length equals 14 residues. The CDR3 nucleotides are TGTGCCAGCAGTGAAGGGACTCACTACAATGAGCAGTTCTTC. Translating gives CASSEGTHYNEQFF.

This clonotype has only a few counts. This rearrangement joins TRBV5-1 to TRBJ2-2, with 11 positions matching TRBD1. Germline V gene lookup returns CDR1 SGHRS and CDR2 YFSETQ. The CDR3 contains 18 residues. Germline trimming cut 2 bases from V and 4 bases from J; bases unmatched to any gene: 10. The CDR3 bases are TGCGCCAGCAGCTTCAAGAGGACAGGGGGCGCGGTCACCGGGGAGCTGTTTTTT. Translating it yields CASSFKRTGGAVTGELFF.

This clonotype was seen more than once but under ten times. The chain combines TRBV2 with TRBJ2-5, with a tentative D call TRBD1 (5 bases). CDR1 and CDR2 (germline): SNHLY, FYNNEI. The CDR3 consists of 15 residues. Trimming took off 4 bases at V and 2 bases at J, with 14 bases between the two ends. DNA for the CDR3: TGTGCCAGCAGTGCGGGCAGGGCACCTCAAGAGACCCAGTACTTC. Protein product: CASSAGRAPQETQYF.

This clonotype was observed a few times. This rearrangement joins TRBV5-1 to TRBJ2-5; possible D gene TRBD1, 5 bases. Trimming left V 6 bases short and J 1 base short, with 13 bases between. Looked up from germline, CDR1 is SGHRS and CDR2 is YFSETQ. The CDR3 has 14 amino acids. As DNA, the CDR3 is TGCGCCAGCACCCCCGACAGACCCCAAGAGACCCAGTACTTC. Residues: CASTPDRPQETQYF.

This chain connects TRBV10-3 to TRBJ2-3, with 10 positions matching TRBD1. Per germline, CDR1 ENHRY and CDR2 SYGVKD. The CDR3 loop spans 16 amino acids. V lost 0 bases, J lost 4 bases, and 4 bases stayed unmatched. The DNA for the CDR3 is TGTGCCATCAGTGAGTCGACAGGGGGCTTTGCAGATACGCAGTATTTT. Translated: CAISESTGGFADTQYF.

V gene TRBV30 combines with J gene TRBJ1-1; D perhaps matches TRBD1 (6 bases). The V and J ends lost 5 bases and 6 bases respectively, with 13 bases between them. CDR3 length equals 12 residues. Germline lookup yields CDR1 GTSNPN and CDR2 SVGIG (reference sequence). The CDR3 region is CAWGVGGPEAFF. In nucleotides, the CDR3 is TGTGCCTGGGGGGTGGGGGGCCCTGAAGCTTTCTTT.

This clonotype was seen at least ten times. CDR3 in DNA: TGCGCCAGCAGCCGGTTAGCGGGGAACTCCTACAATGAGCAGTTCTTC. It specifies CASSRLAGNSYNEQFF. The chain has TRBV4-3 and TRBJ2-1; 8 positions agree with TRBD2. This CDR3 is 16 amino acids long. The germline gives CDR1 LGHNA, CDR2 YSLEER. V shed 4 bases, J shed 0 bases, and the junction held 5 bases outside the gene matches.

In its sample, this clonotype was seen a few times. The chain carries TRBV20-1 and TRBJ1-5; D might be TRBD1 (5 bases). This CDR3 contains 14 residues. The germline V gene encodes CDR1 DFQATT and CDR2 SNEGSKA (reference sequence). The V end was cut by 3 bases, the J end by 1 base, with 10 bases between. The CDR3 spells CSASPGRSNQPQHF. CDR3 bases: TGCAGTGCTAGCCCGGGACGGAGCAATCAGCCCCAGCATTTT.

This clonotype was detected ten times or more. The chain has TRBV12-3 or TRBV12-4 and TRBJ2-1; 13 positions agree with TRBD2. This CDR3 has 15 amino acids. V lost 5 bases and J lost 8; bases outside the gene matches: 6. CDR3 DNA sequence: TGTGCCAGCAGTCCTACTAGCGGGAGGGCCCATGAGCAGTTCTTC. This gives the protein CASSPTSGRAHEQFF.

This clonotype came up a few times. The chain recombines TRBV3-1 with TRBJ2-1, with D perhaps TRBD1 or TRBD2 (6 bases each). The germline CDR1 and CDR2 sequences are LGHDT and YNNKEL (reference sequence). The V gene lost 1 base and the J gene lost 10 bases, with 26 bases spanning the gap. The CDR3 covers 18 residues. The CDR3 DNA is TGTGCCAGCAGCCAAGCGGACCTTAGAGGAGGGGGACTTGTGGAGCAGTTCTTC. This gives the protein CASSQADLRGGGLVEQFF.